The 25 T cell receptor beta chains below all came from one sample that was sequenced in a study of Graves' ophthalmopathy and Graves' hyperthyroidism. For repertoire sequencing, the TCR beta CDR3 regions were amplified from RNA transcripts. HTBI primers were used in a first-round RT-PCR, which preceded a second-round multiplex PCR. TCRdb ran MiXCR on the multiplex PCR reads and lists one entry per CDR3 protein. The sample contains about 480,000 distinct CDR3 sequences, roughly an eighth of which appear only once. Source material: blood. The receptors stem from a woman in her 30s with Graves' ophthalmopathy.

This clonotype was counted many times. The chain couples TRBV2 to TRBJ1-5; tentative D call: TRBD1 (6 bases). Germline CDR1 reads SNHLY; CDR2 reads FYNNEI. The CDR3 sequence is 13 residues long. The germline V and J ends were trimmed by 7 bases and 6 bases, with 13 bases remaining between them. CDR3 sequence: CASKGGSSQPQHF. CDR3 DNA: TGTGCCAGCAAGGGGGGGAGTAGTCAGCCCCAGCATTTT.

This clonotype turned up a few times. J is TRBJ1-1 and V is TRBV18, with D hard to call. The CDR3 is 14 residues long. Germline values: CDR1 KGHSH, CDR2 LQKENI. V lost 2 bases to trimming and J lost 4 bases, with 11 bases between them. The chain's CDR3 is CASSPVEKGTEAFF. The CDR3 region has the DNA TGTGCCAGCTCACCAGTGGAGAAGGGCACTGAAGCTTTCTTT.

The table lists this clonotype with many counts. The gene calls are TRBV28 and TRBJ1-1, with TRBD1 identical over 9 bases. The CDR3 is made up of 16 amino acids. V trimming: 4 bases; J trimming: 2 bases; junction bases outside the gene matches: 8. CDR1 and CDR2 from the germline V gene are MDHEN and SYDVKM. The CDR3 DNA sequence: TGTGCCAGCAGTTGGACAGGGGAGGATCTTAACACTGAAGCTTTCTTT. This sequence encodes CASSWTGEDLNTEAFF. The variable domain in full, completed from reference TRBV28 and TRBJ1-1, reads DVKVTQSSRYLVKRTGEKVFLECVQDMDHENMFWYRQDPGLGLRLIYFSYDVKMKEKGDIPEGYSVSREKKERFSLILESASTNQTSMYLCASSWTGEDLNTEAFFGQGTRLTVV.

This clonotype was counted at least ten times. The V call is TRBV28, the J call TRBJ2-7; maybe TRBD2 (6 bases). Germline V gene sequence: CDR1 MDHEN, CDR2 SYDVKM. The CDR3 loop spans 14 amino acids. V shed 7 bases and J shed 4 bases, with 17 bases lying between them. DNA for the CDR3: TGTGCCAGCATGGTGGCGGGAAACCCTTACGAGCAGTACTTC. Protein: CASMVAGNPYEQYF.

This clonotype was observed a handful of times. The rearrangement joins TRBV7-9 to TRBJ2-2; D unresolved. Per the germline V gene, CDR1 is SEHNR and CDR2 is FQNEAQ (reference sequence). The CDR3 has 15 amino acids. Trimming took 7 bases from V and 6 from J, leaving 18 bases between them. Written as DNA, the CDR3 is TGTGCCAGCAACCCAACGGCCGGTTTCGCCGGGGAGCTGTTTTTT. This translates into CASNPTAGFAGELFF.

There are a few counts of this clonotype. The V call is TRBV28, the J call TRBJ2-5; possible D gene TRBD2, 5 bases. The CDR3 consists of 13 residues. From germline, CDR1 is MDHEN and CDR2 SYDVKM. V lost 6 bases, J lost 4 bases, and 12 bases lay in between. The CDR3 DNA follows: TGTGCCAGCAGGTCAAGTGGAGGAGAGACCCAGTACTTC. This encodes CASRSSGGETQYF.

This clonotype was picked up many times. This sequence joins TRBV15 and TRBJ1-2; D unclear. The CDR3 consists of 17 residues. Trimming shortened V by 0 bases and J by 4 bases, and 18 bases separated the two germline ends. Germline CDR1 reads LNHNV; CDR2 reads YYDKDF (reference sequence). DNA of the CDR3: TGTGCCACCAGCAGAGAGTTAGGAGAAACGACCGGCTATGGCTACACCTTC. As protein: CATSRELGETTGYGYTF.

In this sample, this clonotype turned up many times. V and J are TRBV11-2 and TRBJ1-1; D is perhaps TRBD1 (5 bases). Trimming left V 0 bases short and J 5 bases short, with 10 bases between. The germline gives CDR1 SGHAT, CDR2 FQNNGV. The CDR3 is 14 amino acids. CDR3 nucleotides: TGTGCCAGCAGCTTAGAGGGGGGGGTGACTGAAGCTTTCTTT. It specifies CASSLEGGVTEAFF.

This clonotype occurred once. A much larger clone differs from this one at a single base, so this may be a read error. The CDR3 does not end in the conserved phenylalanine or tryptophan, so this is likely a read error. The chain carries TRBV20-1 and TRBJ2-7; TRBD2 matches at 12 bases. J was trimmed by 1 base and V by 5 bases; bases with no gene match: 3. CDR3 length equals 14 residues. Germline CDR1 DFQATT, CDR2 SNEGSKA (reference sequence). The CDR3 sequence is CSARGLAGSYEQYL. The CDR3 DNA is TGCAGTGCTCGCGGACTAGCGGGATCCTACGAGCAGTACTTA.

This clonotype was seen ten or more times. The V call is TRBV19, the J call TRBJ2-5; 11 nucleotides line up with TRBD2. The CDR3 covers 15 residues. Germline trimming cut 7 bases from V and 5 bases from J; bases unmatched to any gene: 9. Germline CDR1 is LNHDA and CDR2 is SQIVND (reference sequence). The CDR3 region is CASNLAGGPGETQYF. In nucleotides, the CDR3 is TGTGCCAGTAACCTAGCGGGAGGCCCCGGGGAGACCCAGTACTTC.

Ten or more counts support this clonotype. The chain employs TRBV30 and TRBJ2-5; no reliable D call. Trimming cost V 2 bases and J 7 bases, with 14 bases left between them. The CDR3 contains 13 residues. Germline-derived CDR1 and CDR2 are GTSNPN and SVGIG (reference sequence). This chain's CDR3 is CAWSITAAGTQYF. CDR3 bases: TGTGCCTGGAGTATAACAGCAGCCGGGACCCAGTACTTC.

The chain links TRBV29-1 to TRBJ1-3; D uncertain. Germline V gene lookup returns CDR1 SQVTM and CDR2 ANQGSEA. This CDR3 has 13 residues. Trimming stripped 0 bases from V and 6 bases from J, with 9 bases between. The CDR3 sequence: CSVEDWRENTIYF. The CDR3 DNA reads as TGCAGCGTTGAAGATTGGCGAGAAAACACCATATATTTT. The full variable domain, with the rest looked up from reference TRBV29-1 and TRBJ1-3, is SAVISQKPSRDICQRGTSLTIQCQVDSQVTMMFWYRQQPGQSLTLIATANQGSEATYESGFVIDKFPISRPNLTFSTLTVSNMSPEDSSIYLCSVEDWRENTIYFGEGSWLTVV.

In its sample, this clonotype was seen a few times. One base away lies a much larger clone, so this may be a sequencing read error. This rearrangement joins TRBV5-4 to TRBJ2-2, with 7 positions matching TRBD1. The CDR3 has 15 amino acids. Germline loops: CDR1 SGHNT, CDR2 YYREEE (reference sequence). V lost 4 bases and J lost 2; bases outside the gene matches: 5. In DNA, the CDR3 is TGTGCCAGCAGCCCGGACAGGACCAACACCGGGGAGCTGTTTTTT. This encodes CASSPDRTNTGELFF.

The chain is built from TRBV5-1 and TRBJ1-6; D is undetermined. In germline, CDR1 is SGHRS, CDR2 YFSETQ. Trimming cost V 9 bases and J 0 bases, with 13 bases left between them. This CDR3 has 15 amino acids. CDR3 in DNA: TGCGCCACCGAGACGGGTAGCTCCTATAATTCACCCCTCCACTTT. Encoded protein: CATETGSSYNSPLHF.

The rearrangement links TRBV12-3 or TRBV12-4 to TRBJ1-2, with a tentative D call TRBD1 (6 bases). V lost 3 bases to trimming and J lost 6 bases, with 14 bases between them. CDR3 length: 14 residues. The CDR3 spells CASSFGPTGDGYTF. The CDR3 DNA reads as TGTGCCAGCAGTTTCGGGCCGACAGGTGATGGCTACACCTTC.

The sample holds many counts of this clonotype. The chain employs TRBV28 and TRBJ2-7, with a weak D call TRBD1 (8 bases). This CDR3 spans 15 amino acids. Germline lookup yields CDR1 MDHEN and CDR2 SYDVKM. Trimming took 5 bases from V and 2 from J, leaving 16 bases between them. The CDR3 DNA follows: TGTGCCAGCAGTAGCGGGGACAGGACTGCCTACGAGCAGTACTTC. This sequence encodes CASSSGDRTAYEQYF. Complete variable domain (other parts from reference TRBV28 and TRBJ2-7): DVKVTQSSRYLVKRTGEKVFLECVQDMDHENMFWYRQDPGLGLRLIYFSYDVKMKEKGDIPEGYSVSREKKERFSLILESASTNQTSMYLCASSSGDRTAYEQYFGPGTRLTVT.

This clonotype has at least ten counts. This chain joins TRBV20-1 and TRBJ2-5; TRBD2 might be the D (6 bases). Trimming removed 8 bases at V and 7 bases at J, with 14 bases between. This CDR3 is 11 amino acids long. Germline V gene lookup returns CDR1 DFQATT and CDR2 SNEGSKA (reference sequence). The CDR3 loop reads CSLLGGGTQYF. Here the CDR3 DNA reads TGCAGTCTTTTGGGGGGTGGGACCCAGTACTTC.

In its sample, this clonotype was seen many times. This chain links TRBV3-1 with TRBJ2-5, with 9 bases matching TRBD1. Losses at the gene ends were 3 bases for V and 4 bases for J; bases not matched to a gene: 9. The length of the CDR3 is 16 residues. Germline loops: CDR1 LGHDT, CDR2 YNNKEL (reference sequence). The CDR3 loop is CASSQGGTGRGETQYF. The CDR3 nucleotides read TGTGCCAGCAGCCAGGGCGGGACAGGGCGAGGAGAGACCCAGTACTTC.

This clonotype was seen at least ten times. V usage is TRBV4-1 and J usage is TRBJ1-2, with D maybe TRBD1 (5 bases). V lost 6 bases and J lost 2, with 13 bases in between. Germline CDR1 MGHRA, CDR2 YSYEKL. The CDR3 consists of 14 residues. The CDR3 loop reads CASRPQQANYGYTF. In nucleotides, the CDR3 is TGCGCCAGCAGGCCCCAACAGGCCAACTATGGCTACACCTTC.

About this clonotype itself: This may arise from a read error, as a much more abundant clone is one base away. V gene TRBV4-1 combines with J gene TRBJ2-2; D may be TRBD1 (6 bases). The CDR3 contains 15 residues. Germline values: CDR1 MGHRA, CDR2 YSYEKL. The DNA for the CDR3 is TGCGCCAGCAGCCAAGATCCTACAGGGATAGGGGAGCTGTTGTTT. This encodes CASSQDPTGIGELLF.

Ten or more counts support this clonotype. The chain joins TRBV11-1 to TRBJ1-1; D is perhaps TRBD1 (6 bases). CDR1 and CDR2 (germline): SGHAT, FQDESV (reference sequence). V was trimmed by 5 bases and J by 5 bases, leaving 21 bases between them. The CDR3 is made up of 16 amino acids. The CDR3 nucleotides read TGTGCCAGCAGCGCGAGATCTGGGGGCTTTGGGACTGAAGCTTTCTTT. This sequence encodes CASSARSGGFGTEAFF.

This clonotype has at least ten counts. CDR3 coding DNA: TGTGCCAGCAGTCAAACGAAGACAGGGGAAGAAGAGACCCAGTACTTC. Translation: CASSQTKTGEEETQYF. This chain joins TRBV28 and TRBJ2-5; 8 positions match TRBD1. V lost 5 bases, J lost 3 bases, and 11 bases stayed unmatched. Germline-derived CDR1 and CDR2 are MDHEN and SYDVKM. The CDR3 spans 16 residues.

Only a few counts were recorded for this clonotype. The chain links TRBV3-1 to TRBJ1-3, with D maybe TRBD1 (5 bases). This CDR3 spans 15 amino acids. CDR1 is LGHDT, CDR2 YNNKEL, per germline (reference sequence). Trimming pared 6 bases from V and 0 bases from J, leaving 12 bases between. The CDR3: CASSKGAVSGNTIYF. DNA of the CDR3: TGTGCCAGCAGTAAAGGGGCAGTCTCTGGAAACACCATATATTTT.

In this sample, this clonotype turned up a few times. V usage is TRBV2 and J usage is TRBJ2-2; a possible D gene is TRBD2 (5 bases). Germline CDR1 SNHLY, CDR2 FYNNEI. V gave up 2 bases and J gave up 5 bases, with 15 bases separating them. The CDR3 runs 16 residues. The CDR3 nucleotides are TGTGCCAGCAGTGAAACGGTCGGCCAGCGGACCGGGGAGCTGTTTTTT. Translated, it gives CASSETVGQRTGELFF.

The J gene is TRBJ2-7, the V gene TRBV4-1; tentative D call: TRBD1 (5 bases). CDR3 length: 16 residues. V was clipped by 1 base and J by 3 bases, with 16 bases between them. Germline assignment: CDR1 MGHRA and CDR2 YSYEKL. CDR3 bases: TGCGCCAGCAGCCAAGTCCTGATGACAGATCTCTACGAGCAGTACTTC. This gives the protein CASSQVLMTDLYEQYF.